The 22 T cell receptor beta chains in this list originate from one sample, sequenced in a study of T-cell memory formation after mild COVID-19. Each CDR3 protein is one row after TCRdb ran MiXCR on the 5' RACE reads. The sample lists tens of thousands of distinct CDR3 sequences; 11% to 15% were seen once. Material: PBMCs or a T cell subset sorted from them (not recorded which). These receptors all stem from an adult woman who had mild COVID-19 (a few samples of this study predate the infection). Cell type and time point are not known.

This clonotype was counted between two and nine times. The chain combines TRBV10-3 with TRBJ2-5; 11 positions agree with TRBD1. Germline assignment: CDR1 ENHRY and CDR2 SYGVKD. Trimming at V came to 8 bases and at J to 5 bases, leaving 4 bases not matched to a gene. This CDR3 has 13 residues. CDR3 amino acids: CAIGGQGDETQYF. As DNA, the CDR3 is TGTGCCATCGGGGGACAGGGGGATGAGACCCAGTACTTC.

In this sample, this clonotype turned up a few times. This sequence joins TRBV12-3 or TRBV12-4 and TRBJ1-5; D remains unclear. Trimming shortened V by 10 bases and J by 0 bases, and 7 bases separated the two germline ends. The CDR3 runs to 12 residues. In DNA, the CDR3 is TGTGCCACCCGGTATAGCAATCAGCCCCAGCATTTT. This gives the protein CATRYSNQPQHF.

This clonotype was seen a few times. CDR3 in DNA: TGTGCCAGCAGCTTAAGAGGGGTAGGGAGCACAGATACGCAGTATTTT. Its protein is CASSLRGVGSTDTQYF. This chain joins TRBV7-6 and TRBJ2-3; D is perhaps TRBD1 or TRBD2 (5 bases each). V lost 2 bases, J lost 0 bases, and 12 bases lay in between. The CDR3 contains 16 residues. Germline assignment: CDR1 SGHVS and CDR2 FNYEAQ.

This clonotype was recorded a few times. The V call is TRBV9, the J call TRBJ2-1, with TRBD1 as a possible D gene (6 bases). Trimming took off 0 bases at V and 9 bases at J, with 10 bases between the two ends. CDR3 length: 13 amino acids. The V gene's germline CDR1 is SGDLS and CDR2 YYNGEE. The CDR3 DNA is TGTGCCAGCAGCGTAGATTGGACAGTTGAGCAGTTCTTC. It is translated as CASSVDWTVEQFF.

This sequence joins TRBV7-8 and TRBJ1-5, with D unresolved. Trimming shortened V by 3 bases and J by 4 bases, and 13 bases separated the two germline ends. Germline CDR1 is SGHVS and CDR2 is FQNEAQ. There are 15 residues in the CDR3. The CDR3 loop reads CASSLYPLSNQPQHF. The DNA of the CDR3 is TGTGCCAGCAGCTTGTACCCCCTGTCTAATCAGCCCCAGCATTTT.

The chain has TRBV6-5 and TRBJ2-3; D unclear. The CDR3 totals 15 residues. CDR1 is MNHEY and CDR2 is SVGAGI in the germline V gene. The V and J ends lost 6 bases and 2 bases respectively, with 15 bases between them. The DNA of the CDR3 is TGTGCCAGCAGCAACCCCCACAGCAACACAGATACGCAGTATTTT. Translating gives CASSNPHSNTDTQYF.

J is TRBJ2-7 and V is TRBV27, with 8 bases matching TRBD1. This CDR3 region has 13 residues. The germline V gene has CDR1 MNHEY and CDR2 SMNVEV (reference sequence). Unmatched junction bases numbered 4, after V lost 5 bases and J lost 4 bases. The CDR3 region is CASSVRQGYEQYF. CDR3 nucleotide sequence: TGTGCCAGCAGTGTCCGACAGGGGTACGAGCAGTACTTC.

In its sample, this clonotype was seen many times. The rearrangement joins TRBV9 to TRBJ2-7; 7 bases fit TRBD1. The CDR3 loop spans 14 amino acids. After removal of 4 bases from V and 4 bases from J, the junction contained 8 bases not matched to a gene. Germline lookup yields CDR1 SGDLS and CDR2 YYNGEE. The CDR3 protein is CASSTGTESYEQYF. In DNA form, the CDR3 reads TGTGCCAGCAGCACCGGGACAGAGAGTTACGAGCAGTACTTC.

The table lists this clonotype with a few counts. The V and J genes are TRBV5-5 and TRBJ2-5; D is undetermined. Per the germline V gene, CDR1 is SGHKS and CDR2 is YYEKEE (reference sequence). The ends were cut back, 0 bases at V and 1 base at J, with 7 bases in the middle. The CDR3 consists of 14 residues. CDR3: CASSLGSAQETQYF. CDR3 sequence (DNA): TGTGCCAGCAGCTTGGGAAGCGCCCAAGAGACCCAGTACTTC.

The chain links TRBV11-2 to TRBJ2-7; no firm D call. Trimming removed 4 bases at V and 3 bases at J, with 28 bases between. This CDR3 spans 19 amino acids. Germline V gene sequence: CDR1 SGHAT, CDR2 FQNNGV. The CDR3 nucleotides read TGTGCCAGCAGCTCCAATCCCTACATGGATGGGGATAAGGTCTACGAGCAGTACTTC. It codes for CASSSNPYMDGDKVYEQYF.

This clonotype showed up many times. V usage is TRBV5-6 and J usage is TRBJ2-3; TRBD2 matches 10 bases. The junction had 4 bases not matched to a gene; V was cut back by 1 base and J by 5 bases. CDR1 SGHDT and CDR2 YYEEEE come from the germline V gene. The CDR3 runs 15 residues. The CDR3 reads CASSLSLAGEDTQYF. The CDR3 nucleotides are TGTGCCAGCAGCTTGAGTCTAGCGGGGGAAGATACGCAGTATTTT.

V usage is TRBV5-1 and J usage is TRBJ1-5; possibly TRBD1 for D (5 bases). Germline V lookup: CDR1 SGHRS, CDR2 YFSETQ. The CDR3 spans 16 residues. Trimming removed 4 bases at V and 5 bases at J, with 19 bases between. Here the CDR3 DNA reads TGCGCCAGCAGCCCAGGAGACTTGGGGGTACATCAGCCCCAGCATTTT. This gives the protein CASSPGDLGVHQPQHF.

The chain is built from TRBV29-1 and TRBJ2-7; D gene unclear. This CDR3 has 13 amino acids. Trimming took 4 bases from V and 1 from J, leaving 11 bases between them. CDR1 and CDR2 (germline): SQVTM, ANQGSEA. The CDR3 DNA is TGCAGCGTTGTAGGGATTAGTTCCTACGAGCAGTACTTC. Translated: CSVVGISSYEQYF.

The chain carries TRBV24-1 and TRBJ2-1, with D maybe TRBD1 (6 bases). V was shortened by 4 bases and J by 2 bases, with 20 bases between the two germline ends. Germline-derived CDR1 and CDR2 are KGHDR and SFDVKD. The CDR3 sequence is 18 residues long. This CDR3 is CATSDPRIDRQPYNEQFF. Written as DNA, the CDR3 is TGTGCCACCAGTGACCCCCGAATCGACAGGCAACCCTACAATGAGCAGTTCTTC.

This clonotype was seen many times. The V call is TRBV11-1, the J call TRBJ2-7, with D perhaps matching TRBD1 (5 bases). This CDR3 is built from 14 residues. Trimming pared 5 bases from V and 2 bases from J, leaving 13 bases between. Germline V lookup: CDR1 SGHAT, CDR2 FQDESV (reference sequence). The CDR3 coding sequence is TGTGCCAGCAGCCCCCAGACAGATGCCTACGAGCAGTACTTC. As protein: CASSPQTDAYEQYF.

The genes are TRBV4-1 and TRBJ2-5, with D perhaps being TRBD1 or TRBD2 (6 bases each). The ends were cut back, 3 bases at V and 5 bases at J, with 13 bases in the middle. Looked up from germline, CDR1 is MGHRA and CDR2 is YSYEKL. The length of the CDR3 is 14 residues. The CDR3: CASSHVQGGETQYF. For the CDR3, the DNA is TGCGCCAGCAGCCATGTACAAGGGGGGGAGACCCAGTACTTC.

This sequence joins TRBV9 and TRBJ2-3; D unresolved. V gave up 0 bases and J gave up 6 bases, with 8 bases separating them. This CDR3 contains 13 residues. Germline assignment: CDR1 SGDLS and CDR2 YYNGEE. The CDR3 spells CASSVARPDTQYF. The CDR3 DNA follows: TGTGCCAGCAGCGTAGCAAGGCCGGATACGCAGTATTTT.

This rearrangement joins TRBV30 to TRBJ1-5; possibly TRBD1 for D (5 bases). CDR3 size: 16 residues. The V gene's germline CDR1 is GTSNPN and CDR2 SVGIG (reference sequence). The V end lost 0 bases, the J end lost 3 bases, and 15 bases lay between the germline ends. The CDR3 region has the DNA TGTGCCTGGAGTGTAGTGACAGAAACTTTCAATCAGCCCCAGCATTTT. Amino acids: CAWSVVTETFNQPQHF. The entire variable domain, with the rest obtained from reference TRBV30 and TRBJ1-5, is as follows: SQTIHQWPATLVQPVGSPLSLECTVEGTSNPNLYWYRQAAGRGLQLLFYSVGIGQISSEVPQNLSASRPQDRQFILSSKKLLLSDSGFYLCAWSVVTETFNQPQHFGDGTRLSIL.

Ten or more counts support this clonotype. The rearrangement links TRBV5-5 to TRBJ1-5; weak D call: TRBD1 (5 bases). CDR3 length equals 14 residues. Deletions cut 3 bases from V and 4 bases from J, with 11 bases between. CDR1 SGHKS and CDR2 YYEKEE come from the germline V gene (reference sequence). CDR3 amino acids: CASSYRDGNQPQHF. The CDR3 DNA reads TGTGCCAGCAGCTACCGGGACGGAAATCAGCCCCAGCATTTT.

The V call is TRBV5-6, the J call TRBJ1-1, with unresolved D. Germline CDR1 is SGHDT and CDR2 is YYEEEE. V gave up 4 bases and J gave up 2 bases, with 9 bases separating them. The CDR3 extends over 13 amino acids. CDR3 nucleotides: TGTGCCAGCAGCCCCCGAGGAAACACTGAAGCTTTCTTT. It is translated as CASSPRGNTEAFF.

The chain is built from TRBV5-1 and TRBJ2-1; 7 positions agree with TRBD2. CDR1 is SGHRS and CDR2 is YFSETQ in the germline V gene. V dropped 4 bases and J dropped 4; count of bases not matched to a gene: 11. The CDR3 sequence is 16 residues long. This CDR3 reads CASSPGGTGGYNEQFF. The CDR3, as DNA: TGCGCCAGCAGCCCCGGGGGGACGGGGGGATACAATGAGCAGTTCTTC.

This clonotype was seen many times. CDR3 sequence reads: CASIASTDTQYF. In DNA, the CDR3 is TGTGCCAGCATCGCCAGCACAGATACGCAGTATTTT. The V and J genes are TRBV2 and TRBJ2-3; no clear D. This CDR3 is 12 amino acids long. CDR1 and CDR2 from the germline V gene are SNHLY and FYNNEI. Trimming cost V 7 bases and J 0 bases, with 5 bases left between them.